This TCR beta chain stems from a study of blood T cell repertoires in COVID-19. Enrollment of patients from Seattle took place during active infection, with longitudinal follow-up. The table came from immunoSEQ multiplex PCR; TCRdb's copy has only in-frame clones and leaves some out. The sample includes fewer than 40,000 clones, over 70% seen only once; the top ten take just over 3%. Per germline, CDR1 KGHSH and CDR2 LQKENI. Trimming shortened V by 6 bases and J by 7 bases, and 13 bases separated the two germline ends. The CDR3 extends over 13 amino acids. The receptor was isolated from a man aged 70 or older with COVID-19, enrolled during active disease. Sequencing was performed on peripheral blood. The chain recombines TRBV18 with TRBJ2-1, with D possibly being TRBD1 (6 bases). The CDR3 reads CASSYPRGNEQFF. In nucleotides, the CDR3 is TGTGCCAGCTCCTACCCCAGGGGAAATGAGCAGTTCTTC.